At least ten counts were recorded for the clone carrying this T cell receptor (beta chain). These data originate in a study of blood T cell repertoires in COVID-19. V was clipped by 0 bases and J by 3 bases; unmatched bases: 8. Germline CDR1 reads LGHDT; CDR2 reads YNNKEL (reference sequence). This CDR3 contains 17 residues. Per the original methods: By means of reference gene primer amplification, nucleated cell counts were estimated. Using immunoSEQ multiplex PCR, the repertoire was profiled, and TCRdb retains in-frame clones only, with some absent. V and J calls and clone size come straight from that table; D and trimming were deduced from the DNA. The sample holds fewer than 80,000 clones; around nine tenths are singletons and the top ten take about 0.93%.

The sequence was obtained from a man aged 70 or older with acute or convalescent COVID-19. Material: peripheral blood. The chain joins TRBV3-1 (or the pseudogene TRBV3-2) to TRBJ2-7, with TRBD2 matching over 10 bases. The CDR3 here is CASSQEVRTSGVYEQYF. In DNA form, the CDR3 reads TGTGCCAGCAGCCAAGAGGTCAGGACTAGCGGAGTCTACGAGCAGTACTTC.